The 9 T cell receptor beta chains given below trace back to one sample, sequenced in a study of blood T cell repertoires in COVID-19. Generated by immunoSEQ multiplex PCR, the TCRdb table keeps only in-frame clones and is missing some. The sample has about 81,000 clones, around 91% seen once. The sample taken for sequencing was peripheral blood. All receptors come from a woman in her fifties or sixties in a cohort sampled during active COVID-19.

The CDR3 is CVCASGTSGDNEQFF. Written as DNA, the CDR3 is TGTGTTTGCGCTTCAGGGACTAGCGGAGACAATGAGCAGTTCTTC. The V and J genes are TRBV7-9 and TRBJ2-1, with TRBD2 matching 11 bases. The CDR3 spans 15 residues. CDR1 is SEHNR, CDR2 FQNEAQ, per germline (reference sequence).

This chain links TRBV6-1 with TRBJ2-1; TRBD1 matches 7 bases. V trimming: 0 bases; J trimming: 2 bases; junction bases outside the gene matches: 4. CDR3 size: 16 residues. The germline V gene has CDR1 MNHNS and CDR2 SASEGT. The CDR3 loop is CASSEAQGGPYNEQFF. DNA for the CDR3: TGTGCCAGCAGTGAAGCGCAAGGGGGCCCCTACAATGAGCAGTTCTTC.

CDR3 nucleotide sequence: TGTGCCAGCAGCACCGCACAGGGGAGTCATGAAAAACTGTTTTTT. This gives the protein CASSTAQGSHEKLFF. V and J are TRBV9 and TRBJ1-4; 7 nucleotides agree with TRBD1. This CDR3 spans 15 amino acids. Losses at the gene ends were 4 bases for V and 6 bases for J; bases not matched to a gene: 9. Germline V gene data show CDR1 as SGDLS and CDR2 as YYNGEE. Supplemented by reference TRBV9 and TRBJ1-4, the full variable domain reads DSGVTQTPKHLITATGQRVTLRCSPRSGDLSVYWYQQSLDQGLQFLIQYYNGEERAKGNILERFSAQQFPDLHSELNLSSLELGDSALYFCASSTAQGSHEKLFFGSGTQLSVL.

This clone was picked up one time. The chain has TRBV5-1 and TRBJ2-7; 10 bases are a match to TRBD1. The germline CDR1 and CDR2 sequences are SGHRS and YFSETQ. V dropped 4 bases and J dropped 2; count of bases not matched to a gene: 6. CDR3 size: 15 residues. The CDR3 loop is CASSPGQGVTYEQYF. The CDR3 region has the DNA TGCGCCAGCAGCCCCGGACAGGGGGTAACCTACGAGCAGTACTTC.

V usage is TRBV27 and J usage is TRBJ2-7; 9 nucleotides line up with TRBD1. V gave up 5 bases and J gave up 2 bases; unmatched junction bases: 4. CDR3 length equals 14 residues. CDR1 and CDR2 from the germline V gene are MNHEY and SMNVEV (reference sequence). CDR3 protein: CASSPRDRAYEQYF. The CDR3 DNA reads TGTGCCAGCAGTCCCCGGGACAGGGCCTACGAGCAGTACTTC.

In this sample, this clone turned up a few times. J is TRBJ2-3 and V is TRBV29-1, with TRBD2 matching 12 bases. Germline trimming cut 3 bases from V and 0 bases from J; bases unmatched to any gene: 10. CDR1 and CDR2 (germline): SQVTM, ANQGSEA. This CDR3 spans 18 amino acids. CDR3 in amino acids: CSVEEVTSGGPSTDTQYF. CDR3 sequence (DNA): TGCAGCGTTGAGGAAGTGACTAGCGGGGGCCCAAGCACAGATACGCAGTATTTT.

This sequence joins TRBV27 and TRBJ1-1; 8 nucleotides align to TRBD1. The V segment lost 0 bases and the J segment 2 bases; nucleotides outside the gene matches: 2. Germline CDR1 reads MNHEY; CDR2 reads SMNVEV (reference sequence). The CDR3 runs 15 residues. CDR3 bases: TGTGCCAGCAGTTTATCTGACAGGGGCAACACTGAAGCTTTCTTT. This gives the protein CASSLSDRGNTEAFF.

The chain carries TRBV21-1 and TRBJ2-3; whether TRBD2, the table's D call, matches the DNA was not checked. TRBV21-1 counts as a pseudogene. The CDR3 runs to 18 residues. CDR3 nucleotide sequence: TGTGCCAACCCCACTAGCGGGAGGGACTACCTGCACACAGATACGCAGTATTTT. Translated, it gives CANPTSGRDYLHTDTQYF.

The chain links TRBV6-6 to TRBJ1-6; TRBD1 is a possible D gene (5 bases). Trimming removed 6 bases from V and 0 bases from J, with 12 bases in between. CDR1 and CDR2 from the germline V gene are MNHNY and SVGAGI (reference sequence). The CDR3 covers 16 residues. The CDR3 sequence is CASRARGGSYNSPLHF. CDR3 DNA: TGTGCCAGCAGAGCTCGGGGGGGCTCCTATAATTCACCCCTCCACTTT.